The 23 T cell receptor beta chains reported below all come from one sample, sequenced in a study of T cell repertoires in cytomegalovirus infection (dated by TCRdb to the late 2010s). The treatment or condition label for this specimen denotes: in vitro stimulation with specific CMV peptide epitopes to enrich CMV-specific T cells. These TCRs are of unknown antigen specificity. TCRdb shows the sequencer as Illumina HiSeq 1500. TCRdb took the public reads, trimmed them with fastp at Q25, ran MiXCR for clone calling and kept in-frame beta chains. Duplicate CDR3 protein sequences are folded into a single record with the most common DNA and genes. The sample records roughly 500,000 distinct CDR3 sequences, 33% of which are singletons. About 17% of the sample lies in the top ten. Sequenced here: cultured PBMCs, sampled from culture after CMV antigen stimulation. Receptor source: a human donor in good health (CMV status not recorded). Some clones in this sample may be carry-over from other donors' samples.

V gene TRBV20-1 combines with J gene TRBJ1-1; unclear D gene. Looked up from germline, CDR1 is DFQATT and CDR2 is SNEGSKA (reference sequence). The V and J ends lost 4 bases and 0 bases respectively, with 12 bases between them. The CDR3 contains 14 residues. The CDR3 loop reads CSATKGGMNTEAFF. The CDR3 DNA follows: TGCAGTGCTACTAAAGGCGGCATGAACACTGAAGCTTTCTTT.

V and J are TRBV19 and TRBJ2-3, with 9 positions matching TRBD2. Trimming took 4 bases from V and 3 from J; bases not matched to a gene: 5. The CDR3 loop spans 15 amino acids. Germline V lookup: CDR1 LNHDA, CDR2 SQIVND (reference sequence). This CDR3 reads CASSSGGAGTDTQYF. The CDR3 DNA is TGTGCCAGTAGTAGCGGGGGGGCGGGGACAGATACGCAGTATTTT.

Only a few counts were recorded for this clonotype. The chain recombines TRBV7-8 with TRBJ1-5; TRBD1 is a possible D gene (5 bases). Germline CDR1 reads SGHVS; CDR2 reads FQNEAQ. This CDR3 has 16 amino acids. Between the trimmed V and J ends, which lost 5 bases and 4 bases, there was a span of 18 bases. The CDR3 DNA sequence: TGTGCCAGCAGCGACAGCAGACTCATAGGGAATCAGCCCCAGCATTTT. Encoded protein: CASSDSRLIGNQPQHF.

V usage is TRBV2 and J usage is TRBJ2-1; the D gene could be TRBD1 or TRBD2 (5 bases each). Germline V gives CDR1 SNHLY, CDR2 FYNNEI. The CDR3 sequence is 19 residues long. Trimming shortened V by 4 bases and J by 0 bases, and 22 bases separated the two germline ends. In nucleotides, the CDR3 is TGTGCCAGCAGTGTTTTTGGTGGGACGCGAAGAAGCTCCTACAATGAGCAGTTCTTC. It encodes CASSVFGGTRRSSYNEQFF.

This chain links TRBV5-1 with TRBJ1-2, with a possible D match to TRBD1 (5 bases). Germline V lookup: CDR1 SGHRS, CDR2 YFSETQ. The CDR3 length is 13 residues. V shed 4 bases and J shed 12 bases, with 19 bases lying between them. CDR3 nucleotide sequence: TGCGCCAGCAGCGACTCCGAGGGGTCTGAGGACACCTTC. Residues: CASSDSEGSEDTF.

This clonotype turned up a few times. V is TRBV4-1 and J is TRBJ2-1; 9 bases agree with TRBD2. The germline V gene encodes CDR1 MGHRA and CDR2 YSYEKL. V was pared by 0 bases and J by 8 bases, with 11 bases of the junction left unmatched. This CDR3 has 17 residues. The CDR3 region is CASSQDPGLAMYYEQFF. The DNA of the CDR3 is TGCGCCAGCAGCCAAGACCCTGGACTAGCGATGTATTATGAGCAGTTCTTC.

The chain combines TRBV2 with TRBJ1-2; D remains unclear. CDR3 length: 13 residues. V was cut by 2 bases and J by 2 bases, with 6 bases left in between. The V gene's germline CDR1 is SNHLY and CDR2 FYNNEI. The CDR3 sequence is CASSEIGNYGYTF. The CDR3 DNA reads TGTGCCAGCAGTGAAATTGGGAACTATGGCTACACCTTC.

The J gene is TRBJ1-3, the V gene TRBV6-8; possibly TRBD1 for D (5 bases). Trimming cost V 2 bases and J 0 bases, with 17 bases left between them. The CDR3 consists of 18 residues. The V gene's germline CDR1 is MNHGY and CDR2 SAAAGT. CDR3 loop: CASSYGGRDGFSGNTIYF. In nucleotides, the CDR3 is TGTGCCAGCAGTTACGGTGGCCGGGACGGATTCTCTGGAAACACCATATATTTT.

This clonotype has only a few counts. This chain links TRBV12-3 or TRBV12-4 with TRBJ1-2, with 8 bases aligning to TRBD1. The CDR3 loop spans 13 amino acids. Trimming cost V 5 bases and J 7 bases; bases outside gene matches: 6. The CDR3 sequence is CASSADRGSGYTF. CDR3 nucleotide sequence: TGTGCCAGCAGTGCAGACAGGGGTAGTGGCTACACCTTC.

The V and J genes are TRBV15 and TRBJ1-3; D unclear. CDR3 length equals 15 residues. Germline V gives CDR1 LNHNV, CDR2 YYDKDF (reference sequence). Deletions cut 1 base from V and 2 bases from J, with 9 bases between. The CDR3 protein is CATSRVRGTGNTIYF. CDR3 nucleotides: TGTGCCACCAGCAGAGTCCGAGGGACTGGAAACACCATATATTTT.

This clonotype was detected only a few times. The rearrangement joins TRBV7-8 to TRBJ1-2; TRBD1 is a possible D gene (5 bases). The ends were cut back, 1 base at V and 4 bases at J, with 7 bases in the middle. Germline CDR1 and CDR2: SGHVS and FQNEAQ. The CDR3 is 13 amino acids. Here the CDR3 DNA reads TGTGCCAGCAGCTTAGGGGACGGCTATGGCTACACCTTC. It encodes CASSLGDGYGYTF.

The CDR3 reads CASSYARGATNEKLFF. The CDR3 region has the DNA TGTGCCAGCAGTTACGCCAGGGGTGCAACTAATGAAAAACTGTTTTTT. This rearrangement joins TRBV6-2 or TRBV6-3 to TRBJ1-4, with a tentative D call TRBD1 (6 bases). Looked up from germline, CDR1 is MNHEY and CDR2 is SVGEGT. This CDR3 is built from 16 residues. V was shortened by 2 bases and J by 0 bases, with 10 bases between the two germline ends.

Ten or more counts support this clonotype. The rearrangement joins TRBV11-3 to TRBJ2-1; 10 bases fit TRBD2. This CDR3 has 14 residues. V lost 1 base to trimming and J lost 9 bases; unmatched junction nucleotides: 3. Germline V lookup: CDR1 SGHNT, CDR2 YENEEA. CDR3 in amino acids: CASSLVAGGTEQFF. The DNA for the CDR3 is TGTGCCAGCAGCTTAGTAGCGGGAGGAACTGAGCAGTTCTTC.

The table lists this clonotype with a few counts. J is TRBJ2-3 and V is TRBV5-1, with TRBD1 matching 9 bases. The CDR3 is 15 residues long. The germline gives CDR1 SGHRS, CDR2 YFSETQ. V lost 0 bases, J lost 5 bases, and 4 bases stayed unmatched. CDR3 protein: CASSLGGQGGDTQYF. In DNA form, the CDR3 reads TGCGCCAGCAGCTTGGGGGGACAGGGAGGAGATACGCAGTATTTT.

This clonotype was detected many times. The rearrangement joins TRBV7-2 to TRBJ2-3, with TRBD2 matching 13 bases. Germline-derived CDR1 and CDR2 are SGHTA and FQGNSA. This CDR3 comprises 16 residues. Germline trimming cut 4 bases from V and 6 bases from J; bases unmatched to any gene: 7. DNA for the CDR3: TGTGCCAGCAGCTCCAGACTAGCGGGAGGTTCGGATACGCAGTATTTT. This encodes CASSSRLAGGSDTQYF.

This rearrangement joins TRBV7-2 to TRBJ2-2; 13 bases agree with TRBD2. Losses at the gene ends were 4 bases for V and 5 bases for J; bases not matched to a gene: 7. This CDR3 has 17 residues. CDR1 is SGHTA, CDR2 FQGNSA, per germline. CDR3 loop: CASSSWTSGRRTGELFF. The DNA of the CDR3 is TGTGCCAGCAGCTCTTGGACTAGCGGGAGACGGACCGGGGAGCTGTTTTTT.

This clonotype was seen a few times. J is TRBJ2-5 and V is TRBV12-3 or TRBV12-4; D possibly uses TRBD1 or TRBD2 (5 bases each). The CDR3 spans 14 residues. V was shortened by 8 bases and J by 5 bases, with 18 bases between the two germline ends. The CDR3 reads CASAHSGLLETQYF. CDR3 DNA sequence: TGTGCCAGCGCCCACTCGGGGCTGTTGGAGACCCAGTACTTC.

This clonotype has a handful of counts. The rearrangement links TRBV7-3 to TRBJ2-2; 7 bases align to TRBD2. The germline CDR1 and CDR2 sequences are SGHTA and FQGTGA. The CDR3 extends over 14 amino acids. V trimming: 2 bases; J trimming: 10 bases; junction bases outside the gene matches: 7. The CDR3 DNA sequence: TGTGCCAGCAGCTTACTTGCGGGAGATGTGGAGCTGTTTTTT. It translates to CASSLLAGDVELFF.

The chain uses TRBV4-3 and TRBJ2-1; 7 bases are shared with TRBD2. CDR1 is LGHNA, CDR2 YSLEER, per germline. The junction had 2 bases not matched to a gene; V was cut back by 0 bases and J by 0 bases. This CDR3 comprises 16 residues. The CDR3 nucleotides read TGCGCCAGCAGCCAAGATGCGGGAGTCTCCTACAATGAGCAGTTCTTC. Amino acids: CASSQDAGVSYNEQFF.

The J gene is TRBJ2-1, the V gene TRBV24-1, with 7 bases matching TRBD2. J was trimmed by 2 bases and V by 3 bases; bases with no gene match: 9. The V gene's germline CDR1 is KGHDR and CDR2 SFDVKD. This CDR3 region has 17 residues. CDR3 in amino acids: CATSDPIAGLTYNEQFF. DNA of the CDR3: TGTGCCACCAGTGATCCTATAGCGGGTCTGACCTACAATGAGCAGTTCTTC.

This clonotype occurred a few times. The chain joins TRBV28 to TRBJ2-7; D is perhaps TRBD2 (6 bases). Between the trimmed V and J ends, which lost 3 bases and 2 bases, there was a span of 14 bases. The germline V gene has CDR1 MDHEN and CDR2 SYDVKM. The CDR3 spans 15 residues. The CDR3 here is CASSLFGGRTYEQYF. For the CDR3, the DNA is TGTGCCAGCAGTTTGTTCGGGGGTCGTACCTACGAGCAGTACTTC.

J is TRBJ1-3 and V is TRBV9, with 8 positions matching TRBD1. Germline V gene data show CDR1 as SGDLS and CDR2 as YYNGEE. After removal of 3 bases from V and 8 bases from J, the junction contained 7 bases not matched to a gene. CDR3 size: 14 residues. Written as DNA, the CDR3 is TGTGCCAGCAGCGAGGAGGGACAGGCGGACACCATATATTTT. Its protein is CASSEEGQADTIYF.

This clonotype was observed a handful of times. The chain employs TRBV4-3 and TRBJ1-4, with a weak D call TRBD1 (5 bases). Germline V gene sequence: CDR1 LGHNA, CDR2 YSLEER. CDR3 length: 16 residues. The germline V and J ends were trimmed by 0 bases and 4 bases, with 12 bases remaining between them. In nucleotides, the CDR3 is TGCGCCAGCAGCCAAGATGGGGCAGGGCATAATGAAAAACTGTTTTTT. It translates to CASSQDGAGHNEKLFF.